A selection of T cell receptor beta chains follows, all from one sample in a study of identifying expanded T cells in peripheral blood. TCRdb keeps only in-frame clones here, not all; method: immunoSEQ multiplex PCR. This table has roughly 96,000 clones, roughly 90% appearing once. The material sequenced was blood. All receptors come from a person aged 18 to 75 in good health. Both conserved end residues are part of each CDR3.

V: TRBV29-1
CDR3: CSVVIGSPGAAFF

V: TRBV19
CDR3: CASSEPGVTDTQYF

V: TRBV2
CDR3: CASSAYGLNTEAFF

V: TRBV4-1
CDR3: CASRTMPGLLADTQYF

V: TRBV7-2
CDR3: CASSLNPAISGYEQYF

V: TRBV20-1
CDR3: CSAVGHREAFF

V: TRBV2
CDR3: CASSVLRTDTQYF

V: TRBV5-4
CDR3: CASSPDQRQGSGNTIYF

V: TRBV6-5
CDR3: CASRGTGTEAFF

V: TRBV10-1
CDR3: CASTGVGNQPQHF

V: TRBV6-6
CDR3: CASSYPGREDGYTF

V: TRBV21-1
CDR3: CASTKSSRDRGSQSTDTQYF

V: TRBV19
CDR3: CASNTRAGVEQTQYF

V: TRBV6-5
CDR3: CASSQGVNRANVLTF

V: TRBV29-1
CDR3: CSVTTGLGTGELFF

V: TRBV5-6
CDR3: CASSPPGGSTDTQYF

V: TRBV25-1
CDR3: CASSPRRGDQNTGELFF

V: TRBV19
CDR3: CASSTTDSNQPQHF

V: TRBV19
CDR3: CASSKGIGYGYTF

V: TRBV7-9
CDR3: CASSLEYLDRLNYGYTF

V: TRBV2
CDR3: CASSGVGNEQFF

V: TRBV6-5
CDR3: CASRPPQRPWNGYTF

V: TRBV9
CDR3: CASSVGSGASDTQYF

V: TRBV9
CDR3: CASSVGYESSTDTQYF

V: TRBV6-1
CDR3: CASEEGGPTQYF

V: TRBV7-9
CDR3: CASSSPPTGRSQNTEAFF

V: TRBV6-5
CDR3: CASSYSGHSNTEAFF

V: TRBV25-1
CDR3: CASSFWETGNTIYF

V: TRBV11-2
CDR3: CASSLGAGVVDTQYF

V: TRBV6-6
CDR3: CASSYGQGNTEAFF

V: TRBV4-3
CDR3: CASSQGPSRSYNEQFF

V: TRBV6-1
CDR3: CASSERGLGYTDTQYF

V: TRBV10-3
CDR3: CAISDGQGDTEAFF

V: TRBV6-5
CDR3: CASSYSGQGGEKLFF

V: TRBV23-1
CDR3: CASSPWWGEANYGYTF

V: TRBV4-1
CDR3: CASSQGANTEAFF

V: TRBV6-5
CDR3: CASSYPVGEQYF

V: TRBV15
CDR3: CATSRVLSAVAKNIQYF

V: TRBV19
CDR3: CASSIDSGGNIGEQFF

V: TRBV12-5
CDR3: CASGLVLLAHSYEQYF

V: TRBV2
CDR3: CASSYSGTQYF

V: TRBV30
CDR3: CAWSYTMGQPQHF

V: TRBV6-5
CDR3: CASSYINTGELFF

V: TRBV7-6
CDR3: CASSLAESPTGTLGNTIYF

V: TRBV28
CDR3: CASSPLTDGYTF

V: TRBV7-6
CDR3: CASSLLAGITDTQYF

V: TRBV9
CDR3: CATHPGTGIVNEQFF

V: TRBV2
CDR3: CASSGMGAGGYTF

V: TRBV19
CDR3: CASSQQATTYEQYF

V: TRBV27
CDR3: CASSGFGYTQYF

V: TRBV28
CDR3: CASSPVRDKNYGYTF

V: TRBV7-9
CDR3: CASSLDRGLASNTGELFF

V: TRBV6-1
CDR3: CASSGGTGVSGNTIYF

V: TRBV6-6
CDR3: CASRPGTPNTEAFF

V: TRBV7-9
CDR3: CASSELGQPQHF

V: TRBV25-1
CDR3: CASSGPINTEAFF

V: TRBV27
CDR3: CASSLLGAAGELFF

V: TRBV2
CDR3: CASRPTSGRLNEQFF

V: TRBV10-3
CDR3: CAISERGTSHNEQFF